This TCR beta chain came from a study of radiotherapy plus CTLA-4 blockade in lung cancer. On the study more broadly: Under 20% of enrolled patients responded objectively, and roughly 31% had disease control. Study observations and caveats: Among reported predictors of response, early blood T cell clone dynamics with interferon-beta performed best. Radiotherapy with ipilimumab was followed by blood expansion of tumor-derived clones.

On this clone: Its antigen is undetermined.

Looked up from germline, CDR1 is MGHDK and CDR2 is SYGVNS. The CDR3 sequence is 14 residues long. The V gene lost 3 bases and the J gene lost 5 bases, with 10 bases spanning the gap. Participants had chemo-refractory metastatic non-small-cell lung cancer and were treated with focal radiation plus ipilimumab CTLA-4 blockade. Some clones are missing from TCRdb's copy, which holds only in-frame ones; the method was immunoSEQ multiplex PCR. The sample lists tens of thousands of clones, about four fifths occurring once. The chain carries TRBV25-1 and TRBJ1-4, with D uncertain. Specimen: peripheral blood, collected from a patient treated with radiotherapy plus ipilimumab. The clonotype comes from a human donor with non-small cell lung cancer whose response to radiotherapy plus ipilimumab could not be evaluated. CDR3 sequence reads: CASSDRGGNEKLFF. CDR3 sequence (DNA): TGTGCCAGCAGTGACCGGGGAGGAAATGAAAAACTGTTTTTT.